Shown below are 13 T cell receptor beta chains from a single sample sequenced in a study of T cell repertoires in cytomegalovirus infection. TCRdb called the reads again in MiXCR, with one record for every CDR3 protein. Found here are around 230,000 distinct CDR3 sequences, roughly 6.5% of them singletons; the top ten hold 6.5%. The sequenced sample was PBMCs. The source is a human donor in good health (CMV status not recorded). Some clones in this sample may be carry-over from other donors' samples.

At least ten counts were recorded for this clonotype. The CDR3 is CAIRGLALTDTQYF. The CDR3 nucleotides read TGTGCCATCCGCGGACTAGCCCTCACAGATACGCAGTATTTT. The chain couples TRBV10-3 to TRBJ2-3, with 8 nucleotides matching TRBD2. V trimming: 8 bases; J trimming: 2 bases; junction bases outside the gene matches: 6. Germline assignment: CDR1 ENHRY and CDR2 SYGVKD. The CDR3 loop spans 14 amino acids.

The table lists this clonotype with many counts. A junction boundary mismatches the germline segment, possibly from a read error. The genes are TRBV20-1 and TRBJ1-4; D not certain. This CDR3 region has 12 residues. The germline V gene encodes CDR1 DFQATT and CDR2 SNEGSKA (reference sequence). In DNA form, the CDR3 reads TGCAGTGCGGTGAGGGTTCCCAGTTACGTTGTTTTT. Translated: CSAVRVPSYVVF.

This clonotype was seen ten or more times. V gene TRBV6-5 combines with J gene TRBJ1-6; D might be TRBD1 (5 bases). The germline V gene has CDR1 MNHEY and CDR2 SVGAGI. The CDR3 consists of 13 residues. The germline V and J ends were trimmed by 0 bases and 8 bases, with 5 bases remaining between them. In nucleotides, the CDR3 is TGTGCCAGCAGTTACTCGGGGGATTCACCCCTCCACTTT. Translated: CASSYSGDSPLHF.

Ten or more counts support this clonotype. This chain connects TRBV5-1 to TRBJ1-1; unclear D gene. The CDR3 has 15 amino acids. Germline V gene sequence: CDR1 SGHRS, CDR2 YFSETQ. Trimming took 4 bases from V and 5 from J, leaving 18 bases between them. DNA for the CDR3: TGCGCCAGCAGCCTGGTGGGGAACCCCGAAACTGAAGCTTTCTTT. It yields the protein CASSLVGNPETEAFF.

This rearrangement joins TRBV28 to TRBJ1-5; 12 nucleotides align to TRBD1. The germline V gene encodes CDR1 MDHEN and CDR2 SYDVKM. CDR3 length: 16 amino acids. With 5 bases clipped from V and 6 bases from J, the junction kept 8 bases outside the gene matches. The CDR3 here is CASSPSGTGGFQPQHF. DNA for the CDR3: TGTGCCAGCAGTCCCTCCGGGACAGGGGGCTTTCAGCCCCAGCATTTT.

The rearrangement joins TRBV2 to TRBJ1-1, with D unresolved. The CDR3 has 12 amino acids. Germline V gene sequence: CDR1 SNHLY, CDR2 FYNNEI. V was cut by 3 bases and J by 7 bases, with 9 bases left in between. The CDR3: CASSEYWVEAFF. Here the CDR3 DNA reads TGTGCCAGCAGTGAGTATTGGGTTGAAGCTTTCTTT.

The rearrangement joins TRBV7-2 to TRBJ1-6; possibly TRBD1 for D (5 bases). The V gene lost 4 bases and the J gene lost 5 bases, with 9 bases spanning the gap. This CDR3 spans 14 amino acids. Germline CDR1 reads SGHTA; CDR2 reads FQGNSA. The CDR3 bases are TGTGCCAGCAGCTCCCCACAGGATAATTCACCCCTCCACTTT. Residues: CASSSPQDNSPLHF.

The chain couples TRBV20-1 to TRBJ1-1; D possibly corresponds to TRBD1 (6 bases). Germline V gene lookup returns CDR1 DFQATT and CDR2 SNEGSKA (reference sequence). V gave up 2 bases and J gave up 5 bases, with 12 bases separating them. The CDR3 extends over 13 amino acids. DNA for the CDR3: TGCAGTGCTAGAAACAGGGCGGGAACTGAAGCTTTCTTT. This encodes CSARNRAGTEAFF.

This clonotype was detected many times. The chain uses TRBV10-3 and TRBJ1-1; TRBD1 aligns across 10 bases. Looked up from germline, CDR1 is ENHRY and CDR2 is SYGVKD. This CDR3 has 14 amino acids. The V segment lost 7 bases and the J segment 4 bases; nucleotides outside the gene matches: 6. The CDR3, as DNA: TGTGCCATCACCCAGGGACAGGGGAGCACTGAAGCTTTCTTT. Translation gives CAITQGQGSTEAFF.

This clonotype was counted many times. The chain has TRBV20-1 and TRBJ2-4, with 7 bases matching TRBD2. This CDR3 region has 15 residues. CDR1 is DFQATT, CDR2 SNEGSKA, per germline (reference sequence). Losses at the gene ends were 0 bases for V and 1 base for J; bases not matched to a gene: 3. The CDR3 DNA sequence: TGCAGTGCTAGAGATGGGGGGGAGGCCAAAAACATTCAGTACTTC. This translates into CSARDGGEAKNIQYF.

J is TRBJ2-5 and V is TRBV10-3, with D perhaps TRBD1 (5 bases). Germline loops: CDR1 ENHRY, CDR2 SYGVKD. The CDR3 runs 15 residues. V shed 3 bases and J shed 0 bases, with 11 bases lying between them. The CDR3 nucleotides read TGTGCCATCAGTGAAGCCCAGGGAAACCAAGAGACCCAGTACTTC. It encodes CAISEAQGNQETQYF.

This clonotype was counted at least ten times. The chain combines TRBV7-2 with TRBJ2-3; D may be TRBD1 or TRBD2 (5 bases each). Per the germline V gene, CDR1 is SGHTA and CDR2 is FQGNSA. V was cut by 3 bases and J by 2 bases, with 9 bases left in between. CDR3 length: 14 residues. CDR3: CASSLGRTTDTQYF. The CDR3 region has the DNA TGTGCCAGCAGCTTGGGACGTACCACAGATACGCAGTATTTT.

This clonotype was seen only a few times. CDR3 amino acids: CASSQEGQGTDTQYF. For the CDR3, the DNA is TGCGCCAGCAGCCAAGAAGGACAGGGCACAGATACGCAGTATTTT. The V gene is TRBV4-3, the J gene TRBJ2-3; 7 nucleotides match TRBD1. This CDR3 comprises 15 residues. Germline assignment: CDR1 LGHNA and CDR2 YSLEER. V was clipped by 0 bases and J by 1 base; unmatched bases: 1.